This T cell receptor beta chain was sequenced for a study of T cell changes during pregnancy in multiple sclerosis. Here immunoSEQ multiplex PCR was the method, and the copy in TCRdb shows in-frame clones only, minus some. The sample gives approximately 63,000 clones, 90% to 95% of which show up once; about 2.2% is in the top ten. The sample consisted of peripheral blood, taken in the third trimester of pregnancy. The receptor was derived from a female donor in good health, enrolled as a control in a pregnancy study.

The CDR3 sequence: CASSLLQGPEGYEQYF. CDR3 nucleotides: TGCGCCAGCAGCTTGTTACAGGGGCCTGAGGGCTACGAGCAGTACTTC. The V gene is TRBV5-1, the J gene TRBJ2-7, with 7 bases fitting TRBD1. Germline CDR1 and CDR2: SGHRS and YFSETQ. Trimming removed 1 base from V and 3 bases from J; junction bases left unmatched: 10. There are 16 residues in the CDR3.